This is a list of T cell receptor beta chains from one sample in a study of blood T cell repertoires in COVID-19. Produced via immunoSEQ multiplex PCR; TCRdb's table is partial and in-frame only. The sample consists of some 97,000 clones, roughly 89% of them appearing once. The sequencing input was peripheral blood. The source of these receptors is a man in his 70s with acute or convalescent COVID-19. The CDR3 runs from the conserved cysteine through the conserved F or W. The D gene is left open where the match is weak. The size of a clone is reported for some rows only, either as once, few or many, or as a class for expanded clones.

cdr3_nt cdr3_aa clone_size d_call j_call v_call
TGTGCCAGCAGCTATACGCCAGGGGGCCCCACTGAAGCTTTCTTT CASSYTPGGPTEAFF . TRBD1 TRBJ1-1 TRBV3-1/TRBV3-2
TGTGCCAGCAGCGGGACTAGCGGGACCTACAATGAGCAGTTCTTC CASSGTSGTYNEQFF . TRBD2 TRBJ2-1 TRBV9
TGTGCCAGCAGCATTACCGGGACAGGGCAACAGCCCCAGCATTTT CASSITGTGQQPQHF few TRBD1 TRBJ1-5 TRBV7-2
TGCGCCAGCAGCCAAGTCCCCGGGACTAGCGGGGGGGATGAGCAGTTCTTC CASSQVPGTSGGDEQFF once TRBD2 TRBJ2-1 TRBV4-1
TGTGCCAGCAGTTCCTCAGCGGACAGGGGGCTATGGGTCTATGGCTACACCTTC CASSSSADRGLWVYGYTF . TRBD1 TRBJ1-2 TRBV27
TGTGCCAGTAGTATAGGGGCAGGACTGAATCAGCCCCAGCATTTT CASSIGAGLNQPQHF . . TRBJ1-5 TRBV19
TGTGCCAGCAGCCCCCGGGACAGGGGTGCCACTGAAGCTTTCTTT CASSPRDRGATEAFF . TRBD1 TRBJ1-1 TRBV3-1/TRBV3-2
TGTGCCACCAGAGGGACTAGCGGGAGCCCCAGCACAGATACGCAGTATTTT CATRGTSGSPSTDTQYF . TRBD2 TRBJ2-3 TRBV15
TGTGCCAGCAGTGCCACTCCGGGACAGGGTGGAGATACGCAGTATTTT CASSATPGQGGDTQYF . TRBD1 TRBJ2-3 TRBV6-1
TGCGCCAGTTCAACCGGACAGGGGCTGGAAAAACTGTTTTTT CASSTGQGLEKLFF . TRBD1 TRBJ1-4 TRBV5-1
TGCGCCAGCAGCTTGGAGCCTTCGCTCTACAATGAGCAGTTCTTC CASSLEPSLYNEQFF . . TRBJ2-1 TRBV5-1
TGTGCCAGCAGCTTAGGCAGGGGGCCACGGGAGCAGTACTTC CASSLGRGPREQYF . TRBD1 TRBJ2-7 TRBV13
TGTGCCAGCAAGGGGAAGTACGAGCAGTACTTC CASKGKYEQYF . . TRBJ2-7 TRBV6-5
TGCGCCAGCAGCCTGACAGCCCGCAGCTCCTACAATGAGCAGTTCTTC CASSLTARSSYNEQFF . . TRBJ2-1 TRBV5-1
TGTGCCAGCAGCTCCTCAGGGGGTCTTGAAGCTTTCTTT CASSSSGGLEAFF . TRBD1 TRBJ1-1 TRBV7-3
TGTGCCAGCAGATGGACAGGTTACGGCTACACCTTC CASRWTGYGYTF . TRBD1 TRBJ1-2 TRBV12-3/TRBV12-4
TGTGCTAGTGGTTCCCAAACAGGGTATGGCTACACCTTC CASGSQTGYGYTF . . TRBJ1-2 TRBV12-5
TGTGCCAGTAGACAAACGGGATCTTCTGGAAACACCATATATTTT CASRQTGSSGNTIYF once . TRBJ1-3 TRBV19
TGTGCCAGCAGTTTTGGAGGAAAACTGTTTTTT CASSFGGKLFF . . TRBJ1-4 TRBV28
TGTGCCAGCAGCGCTTCAGGGGGAGCCTCTGGGGCCAACGTCCTGACTTTC CASSASGGASGANVLTF . TRBD1 TRBJ2-6 TRBV7-8
TGTGCCAGCAGTTTACATAAGAACACTGAAGCTTTCTTT CASSLHKNTEAFF . . TRBJ1-1 TRBV6-6
TGTGCCAGCAGCTACGGGGAGGGAGGGACAACCTACGAGCAGTACTTC CASSYGEGGTTYEQYF . . TRBJ2-7 TRBV7-8
TGTGCCAGCTCCTCCCGGGACAGGGGGGATCAGCCCCAGCATTTT CASSSRDRGDQPQHF . TRBD1 TRBJ1-5 TRBV18
TGTGCCAGCAGTACGCCGGGACAGGGGGCCAACGGCTACACCTTC CASSTPGQGANGYTF . TRBD1 TRBJ1-2 TRBV7-6
TGTGCCAGCTCCAGGGGGGGGGCTGGTGGCTACACCTTC CASSRGGAGGYTF once TRBD1 TRBJ1-2 TRBV7-9
TGTGCCAGCAGCTTAGTAATCGAGCGATATGGCTACACCTTC CASSLVIERYGYTF . . TRBJ1-2 TRBV7-9
TGTGCCAGCAGCTTGGTAGGGAGCGAGCAGTACTTC CASSLVGSEQYF . . TRBJ2-7 TRBV5-4
TGTGCCAGCAAGAGGGAGAGCTCCTATAATTCACCCCTCCACTTT CASKRESSYNSPLHF . . TRBJ1-6 TRBV6-5
TGTGCCAGCAGCTTGATAGCGGGAGGTTTCGGGGAGACCCAGTACTTC CASSLIAGGFGETQYF once TRBD2 TRBJ2-5 TRBV5-5
TGTGCCAGCAGCTTAGTGCAGGGAAAACTGTTTTTT CASSLVQGKLFF . . TRBJ1-4 TRBV13
TGTGCCTGGGAGCGGGGGGGCATAAATGAGCAGTTCTTC CAWERGGINEQFF . TRBD2 TRBJ2-1 TRBV30
TGCGCCAGCAGCTTGGACGGCTACGAGCAGTACTTC CASSLDGYEQYF . . TRBJ2-7 TRBV5-1